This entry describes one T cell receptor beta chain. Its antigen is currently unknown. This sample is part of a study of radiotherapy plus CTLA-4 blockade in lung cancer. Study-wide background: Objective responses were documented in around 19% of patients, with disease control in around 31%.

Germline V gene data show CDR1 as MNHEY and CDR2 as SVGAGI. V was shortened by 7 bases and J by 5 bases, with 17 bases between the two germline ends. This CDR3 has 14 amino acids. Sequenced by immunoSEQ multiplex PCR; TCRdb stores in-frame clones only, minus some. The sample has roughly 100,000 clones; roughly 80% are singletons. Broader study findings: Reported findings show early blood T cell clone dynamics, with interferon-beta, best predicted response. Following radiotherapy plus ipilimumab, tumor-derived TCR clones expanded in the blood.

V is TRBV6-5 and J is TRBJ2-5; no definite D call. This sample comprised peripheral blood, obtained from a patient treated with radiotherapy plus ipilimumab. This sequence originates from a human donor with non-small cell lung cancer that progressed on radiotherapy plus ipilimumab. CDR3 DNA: TGTGCCAGCACCTCACCGGGTCTGGGGGAGACCCAGTACTTC. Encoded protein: CASTSPGLGETQYF.